This paragraph reports one T cell receptor (beta chain). What it binds is unknown. This specimen comes from a study of CD8+ T cells in alopecia areata. At the level of the study: Those patients who were treated received oral tofacitinib, which was given at 5 to 10 mg twice daily for moderate-to-severe alopecia areata. A 6-month period off drug followed tofacitinib, which lasted 6 to 18 months.

Sample treatment: oral pan-JAK inhibitor, 5-10 mg twice daily. Regarding the study as a whole: Among the top 100, expanded CD8+ clones, as well as scalp clonality, were significantly decreased by tofacitinib. For lesional scalp, especially alopecia totalis/universalis, clonality was higher than in normal scalp.

Extracted from the samples, RNA was reverse transcribed into cDNA to serve as the sequencing template. Produced via immunoSEQ multiplex PCR; TCRdb's table is partial and in-frame only. Of 150,000 to 200,000 clones in the sample, 60% are singletons; the top ten hold over 0.9%. The origin of this receptor is a human donor with alopecia areata. The source material was CD4+ T cells sorted from blood, sampled at week 24, from a patient treated with tofacitinib.

CDR3 coding DNA: TGTGCCAGCAGAGGGGTGGCCAGGAACACAGATACGCAGTATTTT. This sequence encodes CASRGVARNTDTQYF. V and J are TRBV6-1 and TRBJ2-3; possibly TRBD1 for D (5 bases). This CDR3 region has 15 residues. Germline-derived CDR1 and CDR2 are MNHNS and SASEGT. V lost 6 bases and J 2 bases, leaving 15 bases between the germline ends.